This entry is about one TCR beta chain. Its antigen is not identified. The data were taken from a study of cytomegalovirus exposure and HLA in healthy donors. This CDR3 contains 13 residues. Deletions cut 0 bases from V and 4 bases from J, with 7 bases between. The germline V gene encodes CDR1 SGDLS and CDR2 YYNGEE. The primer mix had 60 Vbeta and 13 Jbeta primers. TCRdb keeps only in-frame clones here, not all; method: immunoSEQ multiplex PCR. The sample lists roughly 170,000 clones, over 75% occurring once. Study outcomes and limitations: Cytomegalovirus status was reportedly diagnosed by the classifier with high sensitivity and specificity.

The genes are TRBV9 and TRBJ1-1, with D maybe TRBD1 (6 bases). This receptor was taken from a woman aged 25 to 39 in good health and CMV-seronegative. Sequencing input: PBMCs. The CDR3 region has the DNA TGTGCCAGCAGCGTAGACAGGGCCACTGAAGCTTTCTTT. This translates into CASSVDRATEAFF. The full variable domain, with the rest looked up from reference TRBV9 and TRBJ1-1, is DSGVTQTPKHLITATGQRVTLRCSPRSGDLSVYWYQQSLDQGLQFLIQYYNGEERAKGNILERFSAQQFPDLHSELNLSSLELGDSALYFCASSVDRATEAFFGQGTRLTVV.